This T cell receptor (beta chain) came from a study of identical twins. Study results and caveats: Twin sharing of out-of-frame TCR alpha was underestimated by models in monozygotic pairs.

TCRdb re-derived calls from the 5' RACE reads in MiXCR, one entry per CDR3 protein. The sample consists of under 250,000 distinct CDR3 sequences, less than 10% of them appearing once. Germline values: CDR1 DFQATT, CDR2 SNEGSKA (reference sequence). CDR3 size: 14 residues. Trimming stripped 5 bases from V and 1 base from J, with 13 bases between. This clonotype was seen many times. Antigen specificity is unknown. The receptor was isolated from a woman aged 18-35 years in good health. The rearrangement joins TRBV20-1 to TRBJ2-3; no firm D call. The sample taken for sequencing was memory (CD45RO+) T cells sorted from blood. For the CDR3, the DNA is TGCAGTGCTCCTCGGTCAGAAGGCACAGATACGCAGTATTTT. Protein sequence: CSAPRSEGTDTQYF.